This entry features one T cell receptor (beta chain) sequence. With 3 bases clipped from V and 4 bases from J, the junction kept 8 bases outside the gene matches. The V gene's germline CDR1 is MGHDK and CDR2 SYGVNS. The CDR3 spans 17 residues. The sample originates from a study of control samples from healthy donors and cancer patients. Here immunoSEQ multiplex PCR was the method, and the copy in TCRdb shows in-frame clones only, minus some. The repertoire consists of tens of thousands of clones, with roughly 90% occurring once and the leading ten covering 4.5% to 6%. This receptor was identified in a woman aged 50 to 60 in good health. Sequenced material: blood. The genes are TRBV25-1 and TRBJ2-2; 10 bases are a match to TRBD1. CDR3 coding DNA: TGTGCCAGCAGTGACTCCAGGACAGGGGGAGGCACCGGGGAGCTGTTTTTT. It encodes CASSDSRTGGGTGELFF.